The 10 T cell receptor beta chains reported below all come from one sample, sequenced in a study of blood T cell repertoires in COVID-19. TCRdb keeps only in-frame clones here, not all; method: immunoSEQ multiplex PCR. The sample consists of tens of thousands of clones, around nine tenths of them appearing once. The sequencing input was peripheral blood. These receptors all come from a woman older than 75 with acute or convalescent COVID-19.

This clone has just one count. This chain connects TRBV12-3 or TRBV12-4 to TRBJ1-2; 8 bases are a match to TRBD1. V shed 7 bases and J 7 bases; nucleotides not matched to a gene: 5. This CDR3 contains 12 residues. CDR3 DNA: TGTGCCAGCATTACGGACAGGGCTGGCTACACCTTC. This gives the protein CASITDRAGYTF.

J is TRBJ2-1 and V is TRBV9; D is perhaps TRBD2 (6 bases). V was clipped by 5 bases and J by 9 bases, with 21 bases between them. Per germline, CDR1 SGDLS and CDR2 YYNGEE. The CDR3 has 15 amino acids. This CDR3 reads CASSSGRDGRSEQFF. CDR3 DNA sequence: TGTGCCAGCAGTTCCGGGCGGGATGGACGCAGTGAGCAGTTCTTC.

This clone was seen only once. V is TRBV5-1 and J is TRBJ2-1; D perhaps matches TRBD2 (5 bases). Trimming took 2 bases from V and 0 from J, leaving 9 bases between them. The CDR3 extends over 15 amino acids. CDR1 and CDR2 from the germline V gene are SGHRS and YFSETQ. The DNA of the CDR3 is TGCGCCAGCAGCTTTGGTGGGAGCTCCTACAATGAGCAGTTCTTC. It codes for CASSFGGSSYNEQFF.

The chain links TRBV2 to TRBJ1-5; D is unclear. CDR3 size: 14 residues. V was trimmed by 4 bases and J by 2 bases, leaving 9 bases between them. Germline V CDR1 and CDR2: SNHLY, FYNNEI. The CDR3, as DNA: TGTGCCAGCAGTGGGGAGGTGGGCAATCAGCCCCAGCATTTT. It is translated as CASSGEVGNQPQHF.

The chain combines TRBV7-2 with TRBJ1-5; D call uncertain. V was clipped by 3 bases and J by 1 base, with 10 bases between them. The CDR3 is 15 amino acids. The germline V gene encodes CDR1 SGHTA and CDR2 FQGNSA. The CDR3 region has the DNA TGTGCCAGCAGCTTTGACACCGCAAGCAATCAGCCCCAGCATTTT. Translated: CASSFDTASNQPQHF.

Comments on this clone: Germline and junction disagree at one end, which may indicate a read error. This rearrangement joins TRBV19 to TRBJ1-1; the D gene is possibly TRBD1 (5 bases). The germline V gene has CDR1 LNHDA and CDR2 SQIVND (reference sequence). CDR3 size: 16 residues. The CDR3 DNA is TGTGCCTGTAGAAGGCCGCAGGGTGCGGTAAACACTGAAGCTTTCTTT. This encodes CACRRPQGAVNTEAFF.

The CDR3 sequence is CASSEVWWQETQYF. CDR3 bases: TGTGCCAGCAGCGAAGTATGGTGGCAGGAGACCCAGTACTTC. V gene TRBV5-6 combines with J gene TRBJ2-5; D uncertain. V was trimmed by 4 bases and J by 5 bases, leaving 15 bases between them. The CDR3 loop spans 14 amino acids. CDR1 is SGHDT and CDR2 is YYEEEE in the germline V gene.

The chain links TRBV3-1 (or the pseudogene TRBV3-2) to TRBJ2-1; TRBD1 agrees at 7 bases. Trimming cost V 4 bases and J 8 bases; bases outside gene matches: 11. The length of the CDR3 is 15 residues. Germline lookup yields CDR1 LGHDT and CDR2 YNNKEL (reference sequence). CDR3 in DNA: TGTGCCAGCAGCCCGGGACAGAGATTTGGTGATGAGCAGTTCTTC. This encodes CASSPGQRFGDEQFF.

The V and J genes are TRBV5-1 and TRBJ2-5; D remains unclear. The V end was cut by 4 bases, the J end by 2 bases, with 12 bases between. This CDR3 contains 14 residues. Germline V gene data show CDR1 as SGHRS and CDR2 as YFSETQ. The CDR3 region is CASSPSAGQETQYF. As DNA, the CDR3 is TGCGCCAGCAGCCCATCTGCCGGGCAAGAGACCCAGTACTTC.

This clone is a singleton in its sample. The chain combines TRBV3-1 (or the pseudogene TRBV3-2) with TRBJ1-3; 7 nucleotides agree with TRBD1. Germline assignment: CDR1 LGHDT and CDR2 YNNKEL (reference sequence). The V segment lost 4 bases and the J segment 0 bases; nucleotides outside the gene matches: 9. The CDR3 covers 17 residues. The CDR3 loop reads CASSPRRAGGSGNTIYF. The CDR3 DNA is TGTGCCAGCAGCCCTCGGAGGGCAGGGGGCTCTGGAAACACCATATATTTT.